Below, one TCR beta chain is given with its context. What it binds is not known. The source of the sample is a study of immune heterogeneity within non-small cell lung tumors. It was with 32 V and 13 J primers that multiplex PCR amplified TCR beta CDR3. TCRdb reanalysed the multiplex PCR reads using MiXCR and keeps one entry per CDR3 protein. The sample has around 3,000 distinct CDR3 sequences, under 55% seen once. With around 600 ng used per sample, the template was genomic DNA from bulk tumor. Surgical sampling yielded several biopsies per primary tumor (spaced far apart). Curative operations were performed on patients who had untreated, newly diagnosed non-small cell lung cancer. Study-level results: Local clonality of T cells correlated moderately yet significantly with local tumor mutational burden (R about 0.34). Recurrence of the same dominant CDR3 beta clonotypes was seen across tumor sites within a patient, and site-unique high-frequency clones were present alongside them.

V was trimmed by 2 bases and J by 0 bases, leaving 11 bases between them. There are 15 residues in the CDR3. The germline V gene encodes CDR1 SGHTA and CDR2 FQGNSA. The V and J genes are TRBV7-2 and TRBJ2-7; D remains unclear. The TCR sequence derives from a man aged 55 to 70 with non-small cell lung cancer. Sequencing used lung tumor tissue. CDR3 nucleotide sequence: TGTGCCAGCAGCTTACGGTGGGCGAGCTCCTACGAGCAGTACTTC. This encodes CASSLRWASSYEQYF.